A selection of T cell receptor beta chains follows, all from one sample in a study of blood T cell repertoires in COVID-19. Profiling relied on immunoSEQ multiplex PCR, and the TCRdb table lists in-frame clones only, not all of them. The profile shows 65,000 to 75,000 clones, roughly 89% of them singletons. The sequencing input was peripheral blood. These receptors came from a woman aged 45-60 years with active COVID-19. The CDR3 runs from the conserved cysteine through the conserved F or W. Fields, in order: D gene, V gene, J gene, CDR3 length, clone size, CDR3 DNA, CDR3 protein. A D gene is named only where the DNA matches it firmly. Clone size is given for some rows only: seen once, a few or many times, or a class if the clone is expanded.

NA	TRBV19	TRBJ1-1	17	NA	TGTGCCAGTAGTATAGGTGGAAGCAGGGTGGGGAACACTGAAGCTTTCTTT	CASSIGGSRVGNTEAFF
NA	TRBV5-1	TRBJ1-1	13	NA	TGCGCCAGCAGCTTTGAGGGTTCGACTGAAGCTTTCTTT	CASSFEGSTEAFF
TRBD1	TRBV19	TRBJ1-1	14	NA	TGTGCCAGTAGTAGATCCGGGACAGACACTGAAGCTTTCTTT	CASSRSGTDTEAFF
TRBD1	TRBV6-5	TRBJ1-2	15	NA	TGTGCCAGCAGTATTACAGGGGCACCTAACTATGGCTACACCTTC	CASSITGAPNYGYTF
NA	TRBV7-2	TRBJ1-5	13	NA	TGTGCCAGCAGCTATGCAGGGGACCAGCCCCAGCATTTT	CASSYAGDQPQHF
TRBD1	TRBV10-3	TRBJ1-2	12	NA	TGTGCCATCAGCACTCCGGGACAGAGCTACACCTTC	CAISTPGQSYTF
NA	TRBV7-2	TRBJ2-2	13	NA	TGTGCCAGCAGACAAGCGGACGTCGGTGAGCTGTTTTTT	CASRQADVGELFF
NA	TRBV9	TRBJ1-4	14	NA	TGTGCCAGCACTCGCGGGGTTTTTGAGGAAAAACTGTTTTTT	CASTRGVFEEKLFF
NA	TRBV7-3	TRBJ2-1	14	NA	TGTGCCAGCAGTCAGACTCGCAACGTCAATGAGCAGTTCTTC	CASSQTRNVNEQFF
TRBD1	TRBV2	TRBJ2-6	16	NA	TGTGCCAGCACCAGGGACAGGTCGGCTGGGGCCAACGTCCTGACTTTC	CASTRDRSAGANVLTF
NA	TRBV24-1	TRBJ2-2	16	NA	TGTGCCACCAGTGATTCGGGACTTAGACACACCGGGGAGCTGTTTTTT	CATSDSGLRHTGELFF
TRBD2	TRBV5-1	TRBJ2-2	15	NA	TGCGCCAGCAGCTTGTCGGGAGGTTGGCCCGGGGAGCTGTTTTTT	CASSLSGGWPGELFF
NA	TRBV7-9	TRBJ2-7	15	NA	TGTGCCAGCAGCCCAGACGAGGCCGGGATTAATAAGGAGTACTTC	CASSPDEAGINKEYF
NA	TRBV9	TRBJ1-2	13	NA	TGTGCCAGCAGCCCGGCAGGCTTCGATGGCTACACCTTC	CASSPAGFDGYTF
NA	TRBV27	TRBJ1-2	17	NA	TGTGCCAGCAAAGCGAGCACTTCTTACAGGGTTGAAAATGGCTACACCTTC	CASKASTSYRVENGYTF
NA	TRBV10-2	TRBJ2-7	15	NA	TGCGCCAGCAGTGAATCCCCGGACTCTGCCTACGAGCAGTACTTC	CASSESPDSAYEQYF
TRBD1	TRBV25-1	TRBJ2-7	13	once	TGTGCCAGCAAGGGGACAGGGTGGGGCGAGCAGTACTTC	CASKGTGWGEQYF
NA	TRBV19	TRBJ2-5	16	NA	TGTGCCAGTAGTCTTACGACCTACGGGTCACGGGAGACCCAGTACTTC	CASSLTTYGSRETQYF
NA	TRBV18	TRBJ1-5	13	NA	TGTGCCAGCTCACGATCGACAGACCAGCCCCAGCATTTT	CASSRSTDQPQHF
TRBD1	TRBV19	TRBJ1-2	15	NA	TGTGCCAGTAGTACGAGGGACAGGGAATACTATGGCTACACCTTC	CASSTRDREYYGYTF
TRBD1	TRBV19	TRBJ2-1	18	NA	TGTGCCAGTAGTATGGGGACAGGGGGCTTAAGCTCCTACAATGAGCAGTTCTTC	CASSMGTGGLSSYNEQFF
NA	TRBV18	TRBJ2-1	14	NA	TGTGCCAGCTCACCGGGACTCCCGGGCAATGAGCAGTTCTTC	CASSPGLPGNEQFF
TRBD2	TRBV24-1	TRBJ2-3	16	NA	TGTGCCACCAGTGACCCCGGGAGCGGGAACACAGATACGCAGTATTTT	CATSDPGSGNTDTQYF
NA	TRBV5-1	TRBJ1-2	13	NA	TGCGCCAGCAGCTTGACAGGTCCCTATGGCTACACCTTC	CASSLTGPYGYTF
TRBD1	TRBV4-1	TRBJ2-7	14	NA	TGCGCCAGCAGTCCTCGACAGGGAACGGGCGAGCAGTACTTC	CASSPRQGTGEQYF
NA	TRBV7-9	TRBJ1-1	14	NA	TGTGCCAGCAGCTTACCAGTAATGAACACTGAAGCTTTCTTT	CASSLPVMNTEAFF
TRBD1	TRBV19	TRBJ1-5	17	NA	TGTGCCAGTAGTATAGCCACAGGGGGCGCAGTCAATCAGCCCCAGCATTTT	CASSIATGGAVNQPQHF
NA	TRBV7-2	TRBJ1-2	15	NA	TGTGCCAGCAGCTTACCGGGAGCTATACTCTATGGCTACACCTTC	CASSLPGAILYGYTF
NA	TRBV19	TRBJ2-1	14	NA	TGTGCCAGTAGTTCCAGGGCCAACAACAATGAGCAGTTCTTC	CASSSRANNNEQFF
TRBD2	TRBV3-1/TRBV3-2	TRBJ2-1	17	NA	TGTGCCAGCAGCCAAGAAGTAGCGGGAGCGTCCTACAATGAGCAGTTCTTC	CASSQEVAGASYNEQFF
NA	TRBV19	TRBJ2-2	16	NA	TGTGCCAGTAGTATTGGAGGGGGCGCCGGAACCGGGGAGCTGTTTTTT	CASSIGGGAGTGELFF
TRBD1	TRBV28	TRBJ2-2	15	NA	TGTGCCAGCAGTGCTGGGACAGGGGGGACCGGGGAGCTGTTTTTT	CASSAGTGGTGELFF
NA	TRBV5-1	TRBJ2-3	15	NA	TGCGCCAGCAGCTTGTCACTAGAGGTCACAGATACGCAGTATTTT	CASSLSLEVTDTQYF
TRBD1	TRBV29-1	TRBJ2-7	13	NA	TGCAGCGTTGGAGGACAGGGACCCTACGAGCAGTACTTC	CSVGGQGPYEQYF
NA	TRBV4-1	TRBJ2-2	18	NA	TGCGCCAGCAGCTCTCGGGGGATGAGCGCTGCGAACACCGGGGAGCTGTTTTTT	CASSSRGMSAANTGELFF
TRBD2	TRBV7-2	TRBJ2-3	16	NA	TGTGCCAGCAGCACGGGACTAGCGGGAGTCACAGATACGCAGTATTTT	CASSTGLAGVTDTQYF
TRBD1	TRBV5-3	TRBJ1-5	18	NA	TGTGCCAGAAGCGAGCGGACAGGGGGTGAGGGACATAATCAGCCCCAGCATTTT	CARSERTGGEGHNQPQHF
TRBD2	TRBV28	TRBJ2-2	15	NA	TGTGCCAGCAGTTTAAGTACTAGCGGGAGCGGGGAGCTGTTTTTT	CASSLSTSGSGELFF
TRBD1	TRBV5-1	TRBJ2-7	16	NA	TGCGCCAGCAGCTTTGCACTCGGGACAGGGGCCACTGAGCAGTACTTC	CASSFALGTGATEQYF
NA	TRBV4-1	TRBJ2-7	16	once	TGCGCCAGCAGCCATGGAATGACTAGGACGGGGTACGAGCAGTACTTC	CASSHGMTRTGYEQYF
TRBD1	TRBV30	TRBJ1-2	14	once	TGTGCCTGGCGAACCGGGACAGGTTTATTTGGCTACACCTTC	CAWRTGTGLFGYTF
NA	TRBV7-3	TRBJ2-1	16	NA	TGTGCCAGCAGTTACCATGTGGGGGGCTCCTACAATGAGCAGTTCTTC	CASSYHVGGSYNEQFF
NA	TRBV30	TRBJ2-5	13	NA	TGTGCCTGGAGTGTAAATGGGGGGGAGACCCAGTACTTC	CAWSVNGGETQYF
TRBD2	TRBV10-3	TRBJ2-3	13	once	TGTGCCATCAGGGGGGACTACACAGATACGCAGTATTTT	CAIRGDYTDTQYF
NA	TRBV25-1	TRBJ1-2	14	NA	TGTGCCAGCAGTGCGACCGGGACTCCTTATGGCTACACCTTC	CASSATGTPYGYTF
NA	TRBV5-1	TRBJ2-5	13	NA	TGCGCCAGCAGTGAGGGGGGGGCGGAGACCCAGTACTTC	CASSEGGAETQYF
TRBD1	TRBV5-1	TRBJ2-5	15	once	TGCGCCAGCAGCTTTAGGGGACAGCCCGCGGGGACCCAGTACTTC	CASSFRGQPAGTQYF
TRBD2	TRBV2	TRBJ2-2	15	NA	TGTGCCAGCAAGGCGGGACTAGCGGGCACCGGGGAGCTGTTTTTT	CASKAGLAGTGELFF
TRBD1	TRBV5-1	TRBJ1-5	15	NA	TGCGCCAGCAGCTCTGGACAGGGGGCAAGTCAGCCCCAGCATTTT	CASSSGQGASQPQHF
TRBD1	TRBV6-5	TRBJ2-7	14	NA	TGTGCCAGCGGCGGGGACAGGGCATCCTACGAGCAGTACTTC	CASGGDRASYEQYF
TRBD2	TRBV7-3	TRBJ2-1	15	NA	TGTGCCAGCAGCTCGGGACTAGCGAGTGGCAATGAGCAGTTCTTC	CASSSGLASGNEQFF
TRBD2	TRBV4-1	TRBJ2-7	15	NA	TGCGCCAGCAGCCAAGGGTTAGCGGGAGCTGGTGAGCAGTACTTC	CASSQGLAGAGEQYF
NA	TRBV7-7	TRBJ2-2	13	NA	TGTGCTAGCAGCGCCGGGATGACCGGGGAGCTGTTTTTT	CASSAGMTGELFF
NA	TRBV3-1/TRBV3-2	TRBJ2-3	16	NA	TGTGCCAGCAGCCTTAAGACAAGGCCCAGCACAGATACGCAGTATTTT	CASSLKTRPSTDTQYF
NA	TRBV29-1	TRBJ2-5	11	NA	TGCAGCACGAGGAGTGGGGAGACCCAGTACTTC	CSTRSGETQYF
NA	TRBV5-1	TRBJ1-4	15	NA	TGCGCCAGCAGCTTGGAGCAGGGCCCTAATGAAAAACTGTTTTTT	CASSLEQGPNEKLFF
NA	TRBV6-1	TRBJ1-3	14	NA	TGTGCCAGCCGCCAGTCCAGGGACACGGACACCATATATTTT	CASRQSRDTDTIYF
TRBD1	TRBV3-1/TRBV3-2	TRBJ1-1	15	NA	TGTGCCAGCAGCCAAGGGACAGGGGCTTGGACTGAAGCTTTCTTT	CASSQGTGAWTEAFF
TRBD1	TRBV28	TRBJ1-3	16	NA	TGTGCCAGCAGTTTAGTCCAGGGGGTAGGGGGAAACACCATATATTTT	CASSLVQGVGGNTIYF
TRBD2	TRBV10-2	TRBJ2-7	18	few	TGCGCCAGCAGTGACGTTACGTCCGGGACTAGAGTCAGTCCACGGCAGTACTTC	CASSDVTSGTRVSPRQYF